The 18 T cell receptor beta chains below come from one sample, sequenced in a study of cytomegalovirus exposure and HLA in healthy donors. The PCR ran on 60 Vbeta and 13 Jbeta primers. Clones were sequenced by immunoSEQ multiplex PCR, and TCRdb holds only the in-frame ones, with some missing. Altogether 110,000 or so clones are present, over 55% being singletons, with the ten largest covering 8% to 10%. The specimen sequenced was PBMCs. These receptors were obtained from a man aged 18 to 29 in good health and CMV-seropositive.

This clone appeared a few times. This chain connects TRBV6-5 to TRBJ1-2; a weak D match, TRBD1 (5 bases). The germline V gene encodes CDR1 MNHEY and CDR2 SVGAGI. The CDR3 covers 14 residues. V lost 0 bases to trimming and J lost 4 bases, with 9 bases between them. DNA of the CDR3: TGTGCCAGCAGTTACTCGACAGCGAGCTATGGCTACACCTTC. Protein sequence: CASSYSTASYGYTF.

The rearrangement links TRBV5-1 to TRBJ2-7; perhaps TRBD1 as D (5 bases). The CDR3 runs 14 residues. Trimming pared 3 bases from V and 7 bases from J, leaving 17 bases between. Germline CDR1 and CDR2: SGHRS and YFSETQ. The CDR3 coding sequence is TGCGCCAGCAGCTCCGGCCAGGGCTTGGGTGAGCAGTACGTC. This codes for CASSSGQGLGEQYV.

This chain joins TRBV5-4 and TRBJ2-5, with TRBD1 identical over 7 bases. The V and J ends lost 2 bases and 2 bases, in that order; junction bases with no gene match: 9. The CDR3 totals 16 residues. In germline, CDR1 is SGHNT, CDR2 YYREEE (reference sequence). The CDR3 spells CASSLGGRDRQETQYF. CDR3 DNA: TGTGCCAGCAGCTTAGGAGGAAGGGACAGACAAGAGACCCAGTACTTC.

This clone came up once. The chain has TRBV9 and TRBJ1-5; the D gene is possibly TRBD1 (6 bases). CDR1 and CDR2 (germline): SGDLS, YYNGEE. Deletions cut 0 bases from V and 4 bases from J, with 8 bases between. The CDR3 is 14 residues long. CDR3 in amino acids: CASSVGQANQPQHF. CDR3 DNA: TGTGCCAGCAGCGTAGGACAGGCGAATCAGCCCCAGCATTTT.

The CDR3 here is CASSLEGTELGYGYTF. In DNA form, the CDR3 reads TGCGCCAGCAGCTTGGAAGGGACAGAGCTCGGATATGGCTACACCTTC. V is TRBV5-1 and J is TRBJ1-2; 7 positions agree with TRBD1. CDR1 and CDR2 from the germline V gene are SGHRS and YFSETQ. The ends lost 0 bases at V and 5 bases at J; junction bases unmatched: 10. The CDR3 spans 16 residues.

The V and J genes are TRBV5-1 and TRBJ2-7; D not certain. CDR3 length: 11 residues. Germline-derived CDR1 and CDR2 are SGHRS and YFSETQ. The V end lost 3 bases, the J end lost 3 bases, and 4 bases lay between the germline ends. The CDR3, as DNA: TGCGCCAGCAGCTCCCTCTACGAGCAGTACTTC. Translated, it gives CASSSLYEQYF.

This clone has a single count. This rearrangement joins TRBV30 to TRBJ1-3, with a weak D call TRBD1 (6 bases). Per germline, CDR1 GTSNPN and CDR2 SVGIG (reference sequence). The CDR3 runs to 15 residues. V dropped 1 base and J dropped 0 bases, with 10 bases sitting between them. CDR3: CAWSDRVLSGNTIYF. As DNA, the CDR3 is TGTGCCTGGAGTGACAGGGTACTCTCTGGAAACACCATATATTTT.

The table lists this clone with a count of one. This chain connects TRBV11-1 to TRBJ2-7; D is ambiguous. V dropped 8 bases and J dropped 3 bases, with 14 bases sitting between them. Looked up from germline, CDR1 is SGHAT and CDR2 is FQDESV (reference sequence). The CDR3 length is 13 residues. The CDR3 sequence is CASGPADHYEQYV. CDR3 nucleotide sequence: TGTGCCAGCGGCCCGGCTGATCACTACGAGCAGTACGTC.

The V and J genes are TRBV14 and TRBJ1-4; TRBD1 aligns across 9 bases. This CDR3 has 15 residues. Germline V lookup: CDR1 SGHDN, CDR2 FVKESK. Germline trimming cut 4 bases from V and 6 bases from J; bases unmatched to any gene: 6. This CDR3 is CASSRSGTGYEKLFF. CDR3 coding DNA: TGTGCCAGCAGCCGATCCGGGACAGGGTATGAAAAACTGTTTTTT.

This clone appeared a single time. The CDR3, as DNA: TGCAGCTCCCTAGCGGGGGGACAAGAGACCCAGTACTTC. Amino acid sequence: CSSLAGGQETQYF. This chain joins TRBV29-1 and TRBJ2-5; 11 bases line up with TRBD2. CDR3 size: 13 residues. With V trimmed by 8 bases and J by 2 bases, 4 bases remained unmatched. The germline CDR1 and CDR2 sequences are SQVTM and ANQGSEA.

V usage is TRBV6-4 and J usage is TRBJ2-7; 7 positions match TRBD1. The CDR3 spans 14 residues. The junction had 10 bases not matched to a gene; V was cut back by 3 bases and J by 8 bases. Germline lookup yields CDR1 MRHNA and CDR2 SNTAGT. CDR3 sequence: CASSEGQSSVKQYF. DNA of the CDR3: TGTGCCAGCAGTGAGGGACAGTCGTCTGTGAAGCAGTACTTC.

The chain has TRBV19 and TRBJ1-4, with D possibly matching TRBD1 (6 bases). Germline V gene lookup returns CDR1 LNHDA and CDR2 SQIVND (reference sequence). CDR3 length equals 15 residues. Deletions cut 5 bases from V and 5 bases from J, with 15 bases between. The DNA of the CDR3 is TGTGCCAGTAGTGGTTCCAGGGGAGGGAATGAAAAACTGTTTTTT. Its translation: CASSGSRGGNEKLFF.

The J gene is TRBJ2-3, the V gene TRBV4-1; TRBD2 might be the D (7 bases). The V end was cut by 3 bases, the J end by 7 bases, with 14 bases between. Germline CDR1 is MGHRA and CDR2 is YSYEKL. The CDR3 has 14 residues. The CDR3: CASSHVGGPNTQYF. In DNA form, the CDR3 reads TGCGCCAGCAGCCATGTGGGGGGGCCGAATACGCAGTATTTT.

The CDR3 sequence is CASSPGGLAGNYEQFF. CDR3 in DNA: TGTGCCAGCTCACCGGGGGGACTAGCGGGGAACTATGAGCAGTTCTTC. J is TRBJ2-1 and V is TRBV18; 13 bases agree with TRBD2. There are 16 residues in the CDR3. The J segment lost 8 bases and the V segment lost 3 bases, leaving 7 bases of the junction unmatched. The germline gives CDR1 KGHSH, CDR2 LQKENI.

J is TRBJ2-7 and V is TRBV2; D ambiguous. The germline gives CDR1 SNHLY, CDR2 FYNNEI. V lost 5 bases and J 6 bases, leaving 29 bases between the germline ends. This CDR3 spans 18 amino acids. This chain's CDR3 is CASSPPRYASSETREQYF. The DNA of the CDR3 is TGTGCCAGCAGTCCCCCTCGTTATGCATCATCTGAAACGCGCGAGCAGTACTTC.

The V gene is TRBV5-1, the J gene TRBJ2-3; D remains unclear. V was cut by 2 bases and J by 2 bases, with 12 bases left in between. The CDR3 has 15 residues. Germline CDR1 is SGHRS and CDR2 is YFSETQ. The DNA of the CDR3 is TGCGCCAGCAGCTTTTTGGCGGCGCTCACAGATACGCAGTATTTT. Its translation is CASSFLAALTDTQYF.

CDR3 sequence reads: CASSLASVTSGGYQETQYF. The CDR3 DNA reads as TGTGCCAGCAGCTTAGCGAGTGTTACTAGCGGGGGGTACCAAGAGACCCAGTACTTC. V gene TRBV7-9 combines with J gene TRBJ2-5; 12 bases are a match to TRBD2. V trimming: 0 bases; J trimming: 0 bases; junction bases outside the gene matches: 8. From germline, CDR1 is SEHNR and CDR2 FQNEAQ (reference sequence). CDR3 length equals 19 residues.

The CDR3 region is CASSFLGQGPDEQYV. The CDR3 bases are TGTGCCAGCAGCTTCCTGGGACAGGGTCCCGACGAGCAGTACGTC. The chain uses TRBV5-6 and TRBJ2-7; 9 nucleotides line up with TRBD1. Trimming took 2 bases from V and 5 from J; bases not matched to a gene: 8. Per the germline V gene, CDR1 is SGHDT and CDR2 is YYEEEE. The CDR3 length is 15 residues.